The 15 T cell receptor beta chains in this list originate from one sample, sequenced in a study of blood T cell repertoires in COVID-19. TCRdb's copy holds only in-frame clones and misses some; the assay was immunoSEQ multiplex PCR. The table has around 99,000 clones, 79% seen once. Specimen: peripheral blood. All receptors come from a woman of 80 years or more with active or convalescent COVID-19.

The genes are TRBV19 and TRBJ1-4; D is uncertain. V was pared by 3 bases and J by 5 bases, with 7 bases between. This CDR3 region has 13 residues. The germline gives CDR1 LNHDA, CDR2 SQIVND (reference sequence). The CDR3, as DNA: TGTGCCAGTAGTATGCGACTAAATGAAAAACTGTTTTTT. Translating it yields CASSMRLNEKLFF.

About this clone: Distinct nucleotide sequences in the sample also encode this CDR3. This chain uses TRBV5-1 with TRBJ1-2, with 8 bases that match TRBD1. V shed 1 base, J shed 6 bases, and the junction held 2 bases outside the gene matches. The CDR3 has 13 amino acids. CDR1 and CDR2 from the germline V gene are SGHRS and YFSETQ. DNA of the CDR3: TGCGCCAGCAGCTTGACAGGGGGGGATGGCTACACCTTC. It is translated as CASSLTGGDGYTF.

This clone was observed a few times. The genes are TRBV25-1 and TRBJ2-5; perhaps TRBD1 as D (6 bases). V was trimmed by 6 bases and J by 3 bases, leaving 11 bases between them. Germline values: CDR1 MGHDK, CDR2 SYGVNS. The CDR3 is 13 residues long. CDR3 bases: TGTGCCAGCAGCCCCTGGACAGAAGAGACCCAGTACTTC. It encodes CASSPWTEETQYF.

The chain joins TRBV7-9 to TRBJ2-2; 7 positions match TRBD1. This CDR3 is 13 amino acids long. The germline V gene has CDR1 SEHNR and CDR2 FQNEAQ (reference sequence). After removal of 5 bases from V and 5 bases from J, the junction contained 2 bases not matched to a gene. The CDR3 DNA reads as TGTGCCAGCAGCGTACAGGGGACCGGGGAGCTGTTTTTT. Translating it yields CASSVQGTGELFF.

The count of this clone is one. The CDR3 is CSVFWTGTEAFF. CDR3 bases: TGCAGCGTCTTTTGGACAGGCACTGAAGCTTTCTTT. This chain uses TRBV29-1 with TRBJ1-1, with 7 bases that match TRBD1. Trimming cost V 6 bases and J 4 bases; bases outside gene matches: 5. The CDR3 length is 12 residues. Looked up from germline, CDR1 is SQVTM and CDR2 is ANQGSEA.

This chain connects TRBV10-2 to TRBJ2-5; D not certain. Germline values: CDR1 WSHSY, CDR2 SAAADI. The V end lost 7 bases, the J end lost 8 bases, and 23 bases lay between the germline ends. The CDR3 length is 15 residues. Here the CDR3 reads CASTDVVARLQTQYF. The DNA of the CDR3 is TGCGCCAGCACTGATGTCGTAGCTAGACTGCAAACCCAGTACTTC.

J is TRBJ2-1 and V is TRBV7-3; 11 bases agree with TRBD2. The CDR3 loop spans 15 amino acids. V shed 4 bases, J shed 4 bases, and the junction held 3 bases outside the gene matches. Germline V gives CDR1 SGHTA, CDR2 FQGTGA. In DNA form, the CDR3 reads TGTGCCAGCAGCTACAGACTAGCGGGGTACAATGAGCAGTTCTTC. This codes for CASSYRLAGYNEQFF.

This clone occurred once. V and J are TRBV5-1 and TRBJ1-2; 8 bases are shared with TRBD1. V lost 2 bases and J lost 0; bases outside the gene matches: 6. The CDR3 totals 16 residues. Germline V gene sequence: CDR1 SGHRS, CDR2 YFSETQ. CDR3 region: CASSLDRGRTNYGYTF. The CDR3 nucleotides read TGCGCCAGCAGCTTAGACAGGGGACGGACTAACTATGGCTACACCTTC.

A note on this clone: One end of the junction is discordant with germline, which a read error may explain. This chain connects TRBV24-1 to TRBJ2-2, with D uncertain. Germline V lookup: CDR1 KGHDR, CDR2 SFDVKD. The CDR3 totals 15 residues. This CDR3 is CATSDLDPKTGELFF. DNA of the CDR3: TGTGCCACCAGTGATCTAGACCCGAAAACCGGGGAGCTGTTTTTT.

This sequence joins TRBV5-6 and TRBJ2-1; 8 bases are a match to TRBD1. CDR1 is SGHDT and CDR2 is YYEEEE in the germline V gene. This CDR3 spans 12 amino acids. Trimming took 0 bases from V and 14 from J; bases not matched to a gene: 4. CDR3: CASSLAVDREFF. The CDR3 nucleotides are TGTGCCAGCAGCTTGGCCGTGGACAGGGAGTTCTTC. The full variable domain, rest sourced from reference TRBV5-6 and TRBJ2-1, is DAGVTQSPTHLIKTRGQQVTLRCSPKSGHDTVSWYQQALGQGPQFIFQYYEEEERQRGNFPDRFSGHQFPNYSSELNVNALLLGDSALYLCASSLAVDREFFGPGTRLTVL.

The chain uses TRBV27 and TRBJ2-2, with D hard to call. Per the germline V gene, CDR1 is MNHEY and CDR2 is SMNVEV (reference sequence). Deletions cut 5 bases from V and 3 bases from J, with 19 bases between. The CDR3 contains 17 residues. The CDR3: CASSLYKGGWDTGELFF. The CDR3 nucleotides read TGTGCCAGCAGTCTTTATAAAGGCGGTTGGGACACCGGGGAGCTGTTTTTT.

The V gene is TRBV7-9, the J gene TRBJ2-5; the D is unclear. Germline V CDR1 and CDR2: SEHNR, FQNEAQ (reference sequence). This CDR3 contains 15 residues. The ends were cut back, 5 bases at V and 2 bases at J, with 15 bases in the middle. For the CDR3, the DNA is TGTGCCAGCAGCCCGGCGGTTGGAGAGCAAGAGACCCAGTACTTC. It is translated as CASSPAVGEQETQYF.

This chain links TRBV2 with TRBJ1-6; 8 positions match TRBD1. Germline V gives CDR1 SNHLY, CDR2 FYNNEI. The J segment lost 6 bases and the V segment lost 7 bases, leaving 11 bases of the junction unmatched. The CDR3 loop spans 16 amino acids. The CDR3 spells CASTYSPGGGNSPLHF. The CDR3 region has the DNA TGTGCCAGCACGTACTCTCCAGGGGGCGGTAATTCACCCCTCCACTTT.

CDR3 DNA: TGCGCCAGCAGCCAAGATCAGGGTAGCACAGATACGCAGTATTTT. It yields the protein CASSQDQGSTDTQYF. V gene TRBV4-3 combines with J gene TRBJ2-3; tentative D call: TRBD1 (5 bases). With 0 bases removed from V and 0 bases from J, the gap between germline ends came to 7 bases. Germline V CDR1 and CDR2: LGHNA, YSLEER. The length of the CDR3 is 15 residues.

Of note for this clone: One end of the junction is discordant with germline, which a read error may explain. This chain joins TRBV5-1 and TRBJ2-6, with D uncertain. This CDR3 has 12 amino acids. Germline CDR1 is SGHRS and CDR2 is YFSETQ. The CDR3, as DNA: TGTGCCAGCCTGTCTGGGGCCAACGTCCTGACTTTC. This gives the protein CASLSGANVLTF.